This paragraph reports one T cell receptor beta chain. Its binding antigen is unknown. It has no much larger one-base neighbor in the sample; base qualities were not kept. Hyperthyroidism patients were newly diagnosed, with disease duration under 2 months, and aged 18 to 65 years. Patients with uncontrolled infections, other autoimmune diseases, pregnancy or lactation were excluded. Diagnoses were established on the basis of clinical symptoms, serum thyroxine and TRAb, thyroid ultrasound, and orbital computed tomography. Blood from progressor patients was drawn when they were first diagnosed with hyperthyroidism, before any ophthalmopathy symptoms appeared. PBMCs were isolated from around 10 ml of fresh peripheral blood by Ficoll-Paque density gradient centrifugation. Patients classed as progressors first received a Graves' hyperthyroidism diagnosis and then went on to develop ophthalmopathy during follow-up. Total RNA was extracted with Trizol reagent, and quality was checked on an Agilent 2100 Bioanalyzer.

Taken from the germline V gene (reference sequence), the CDR1 and CDR2 loops are DFQATT and SNEGSKA. Trimming accounts for 3 bases at V and 3 bases at J, while the number of junction bases matched to no gene is 15. The CDR3 holds 18 amino acids from the cysteine to the phenylalanine. Only CDR3 DNA is held: 54 bases, read in frame from base 1. Amplification of TCR beta CDR3 regions was carried out from RNA transcripts. The first round of RT-PCR for the TCR CDR3 was performed with the HTBI primer set and the Qiagen OneStep RT-PCR kit. Libraries were constructed in a second round of multiplex PCR, after which size selection and purification were carried out. Sequencing of the libraries was done on an Illumina HiSeq2000 using paired-end 100 bp reads. In the original analysis: SOAPnuke was used to process the raw data, removing reads that contained adapters or uncalled bases, had a mean Phred below 15, or lacked an exact match to the constant primer or identifier. High-quality paired reads were merged using COPE v1.2.5, and each unique nucleotide sequence was defined as a clonotype. MiTCR v1.1 was used to align the clonotypes against IMGT TRBV, TRBD and TRBJ reference segments. The analysis included only V-J combinations with a frequency above 0.0001, which together covered 99% to 99.2% of the repertoires. The TCS score was defined as the ratio of F50 (clonal expansion) to E x V (chaos), calculated using BLOSUM62-based TCRdist between CDR3 peptides within each V-J. Welch's t-statistics and random forest reduced 500 to 650 V-J features to under 15, which were used in a naive Bayes classifier (R e1071). TCRdb redid the processing of the public reads, applying fastp at Q25 and MiXCR, and retained in-frame beta chains. Each entry merges the rows of one CDR3 protein and shows their most common DNA and genes. The authors' filters were not applied to this entry. In this sample the table shows about 290,000 distinct CDR3 sequences, roughly 15% of which occur a single time. The ten largest clones take up roughly 30% of the sample.

The entry originates in a study of T cells in Graves' hyperthyroidism and ophthalmopathy (dated by TCRdb to between 2019 and 2020). Some background on the complete study: Peripheral blood samples were taken at the time of initial diagnosis, prior to any treatment. Prospective prediction of ophthalmopathy was tested in an independent validation cohort consisting of roughly 20 hyperthyroidism patients and approximately 16 patients who later progressed to ophthalmopathy. Once sampling was done, hyperthyroidism patients were given methimazole at a starting dose of 30 mg daily, whereas ophthalmopathy patients were given high-dose intravenous methylprednisolone. In more than 5 Graves' hyperthyroidism patients, the study also compared T-cell repertoires from thyroid tissue with T-cell repertoires from blood. TCR Vbeta CDR3 sequencing of some 140 peripheral blood samples (approximately 44 ophthalmopathy, 70 to 85 hyperthyroidism and roughly 17 progressor patients) is reported in the paper. For training and testing, the 100 or so patients in the discovery cohort were randomly divided in a 7:3 ratio. To identify distinguishing TCR V-J signatures, a discovery cohort of around 98 patients was used, comprising 43 with Graves' ophthalmopathy and approximately 58 with stable Graves' hyperthyroidism. Results and caveats for the whole study, not just this receptor: A model built on a 13 V-J signature distinguished ophthalmopathy from stable hyperthyroidism, reaching 85% to 90% sensitivity and around 81% specificity in cross-validation and 80%/75% in testing. Blood samples also contained most of the expanded thyroid clonotypes (frequency above 0.001), which suggests that blood repertoires may reflect thyroid immune responses. In validation, the model predicted progression to ophthalmopathy a median of around 6.5 months before onset, with about 64% sensitivity and roughly 72% specificity. Sample size was not statistically predetermined, and investigators were not blinded to group allocation.

The chain joins TRBV20-1 to TRBJ2-3, and TRBD2 aligns with 10 junction nucleotides. This clonotype originated in a woman in her forties or fifties with Graves' hyperthyroidism that later progressed to Graves' ophthalmopathy. The sequenced material came from blood. The sequenced DNA: TGCAGTGCTAGCCCTCTAGGAGCGGGAGGGCCGAGTACAGATACGCAGTATTTT. Its amino acids are CSASPLGAGGPSTDTQYF.